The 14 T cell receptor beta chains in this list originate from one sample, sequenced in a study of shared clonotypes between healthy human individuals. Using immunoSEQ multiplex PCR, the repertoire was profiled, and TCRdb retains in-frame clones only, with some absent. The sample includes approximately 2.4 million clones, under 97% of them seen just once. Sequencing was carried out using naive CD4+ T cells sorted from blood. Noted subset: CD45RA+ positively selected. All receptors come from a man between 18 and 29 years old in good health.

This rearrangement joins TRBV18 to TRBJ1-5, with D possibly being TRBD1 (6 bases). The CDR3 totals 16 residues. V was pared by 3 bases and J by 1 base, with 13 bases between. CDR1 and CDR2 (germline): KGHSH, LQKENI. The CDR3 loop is CASSPLQGGSNQPQHF. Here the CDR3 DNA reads TGTGCCAGCTCACCTCTACAGGGAGGGAGCAATCAGCCCCAGCATTTT.

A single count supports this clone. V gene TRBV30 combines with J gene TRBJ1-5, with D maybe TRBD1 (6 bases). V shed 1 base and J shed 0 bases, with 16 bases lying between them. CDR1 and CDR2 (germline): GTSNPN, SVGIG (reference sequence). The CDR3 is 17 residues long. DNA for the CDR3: TGTGCCTGGAGTGCAGGTAAAGGGGGTCCTAGCAATCAGCCCCAGCATTTT. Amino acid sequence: CAWSAGKGGPSNQPQHF.

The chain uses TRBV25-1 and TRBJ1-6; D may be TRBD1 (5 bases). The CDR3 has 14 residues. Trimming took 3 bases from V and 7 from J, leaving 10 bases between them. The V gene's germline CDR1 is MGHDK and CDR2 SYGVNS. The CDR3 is CASSESTGNSPLHF. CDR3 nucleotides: TGTGCCAGCAGTGAGAGCACAGGCAATTCACCCCTCCACTTT.

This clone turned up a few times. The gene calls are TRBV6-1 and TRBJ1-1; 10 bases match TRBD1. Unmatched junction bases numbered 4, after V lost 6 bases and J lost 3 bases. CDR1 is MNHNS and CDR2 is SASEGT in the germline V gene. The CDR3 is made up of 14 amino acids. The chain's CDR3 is CASRRTGGDTEAFF. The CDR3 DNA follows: TGTGCCAGCAGGCGGACAGGGGGGGACACTGAAGCTTTCTTT.

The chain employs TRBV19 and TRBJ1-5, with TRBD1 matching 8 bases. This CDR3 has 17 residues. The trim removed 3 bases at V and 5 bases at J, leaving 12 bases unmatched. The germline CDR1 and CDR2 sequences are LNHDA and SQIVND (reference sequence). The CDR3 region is CASSIRTIGTGHQPQHF. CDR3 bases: TGTGCCAGTAGTATCCGGACAATTGGGACAGGACATCAGCCCCAGCATTTT.

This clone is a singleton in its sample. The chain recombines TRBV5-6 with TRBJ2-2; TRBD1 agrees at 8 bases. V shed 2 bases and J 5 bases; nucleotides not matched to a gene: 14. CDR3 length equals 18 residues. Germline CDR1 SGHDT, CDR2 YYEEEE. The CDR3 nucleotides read TGTGCCAGCAGCTTTAGGACAGGGTTTCTTGGAACTACCGGGGAGCTGTTTTTT. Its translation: CASSFRTGFLGTTGELFF.

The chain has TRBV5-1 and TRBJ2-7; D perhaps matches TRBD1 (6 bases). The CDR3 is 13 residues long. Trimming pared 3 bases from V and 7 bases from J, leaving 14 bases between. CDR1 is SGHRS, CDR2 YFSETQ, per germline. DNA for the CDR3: TGCGCCAGCAGCTACGATGTAACAGGGGAGCAGTACTTC. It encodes CASSYDVTGEQYF.

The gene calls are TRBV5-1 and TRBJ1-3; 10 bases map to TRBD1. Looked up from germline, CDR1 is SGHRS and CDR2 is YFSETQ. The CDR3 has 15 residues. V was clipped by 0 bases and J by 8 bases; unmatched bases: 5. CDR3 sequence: CASSLGQGARDTIYF. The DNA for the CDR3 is TGCGCCAGCAGCTTGGGACAGGGGGCGAGGGACACCATATATTTT.

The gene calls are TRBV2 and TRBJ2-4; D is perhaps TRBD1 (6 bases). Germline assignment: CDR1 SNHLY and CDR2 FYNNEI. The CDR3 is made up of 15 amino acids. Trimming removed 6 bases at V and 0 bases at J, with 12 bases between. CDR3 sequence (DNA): TGTGCCAGCAGGTGGACAGCGCTAGCCAAAAACATTCAGTACTTC. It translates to CASRWTALAKNIQYF.

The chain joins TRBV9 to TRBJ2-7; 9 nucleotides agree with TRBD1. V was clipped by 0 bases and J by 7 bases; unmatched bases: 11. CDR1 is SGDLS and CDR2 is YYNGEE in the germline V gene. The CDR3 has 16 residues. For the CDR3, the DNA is TGTGCCAGCAGCGTAGACCCCGGGACAGGGTTAAGGGAGCAGTACTTC. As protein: CASSVDPGTGLREQYF.

The CDR3 here is CASSLSGTSNTGELFF. In DNA form, the CDR3 reads TGTGCCAGCAGCTTATCGGGGACATCGAACACCGGGGAGCTGTTTTTT. The chain employs TRBV11-2 and TRBJ2-2; tentatively, D is TRBD1 (6 bases). The V and J ends lost 2 bases and 0 bases respectively, with 10 bases between them. This CDR3 region has 16 residues. The germline gives CDR1 SGHAT, CDR2 FQNNGV.

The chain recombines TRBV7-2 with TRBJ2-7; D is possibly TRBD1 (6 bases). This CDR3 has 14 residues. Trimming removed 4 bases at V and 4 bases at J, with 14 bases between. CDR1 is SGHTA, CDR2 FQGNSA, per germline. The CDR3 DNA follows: TGTGCCAGCAGCTATGACAGGAGCTTATACGAGCAGTACTTC. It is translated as CASSYDRSLYEQYF.

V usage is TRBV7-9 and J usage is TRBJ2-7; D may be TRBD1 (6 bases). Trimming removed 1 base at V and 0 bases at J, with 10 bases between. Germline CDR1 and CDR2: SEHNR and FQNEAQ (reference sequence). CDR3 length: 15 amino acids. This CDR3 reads CASSLVTGSSYEQYF. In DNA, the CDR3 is TGTGCCAGCAGCTTAGTGACAGGATCCTCCTACGAGCAGTACTTC.

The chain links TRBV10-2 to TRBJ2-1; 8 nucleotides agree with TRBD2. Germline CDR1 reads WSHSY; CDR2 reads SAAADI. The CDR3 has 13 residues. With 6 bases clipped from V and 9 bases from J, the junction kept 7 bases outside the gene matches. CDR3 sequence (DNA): TGCGCCAGCAGAACCAGCGGGGGAACTGAGCAGTTCTTC. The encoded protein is CASRTSGGTEQFF.